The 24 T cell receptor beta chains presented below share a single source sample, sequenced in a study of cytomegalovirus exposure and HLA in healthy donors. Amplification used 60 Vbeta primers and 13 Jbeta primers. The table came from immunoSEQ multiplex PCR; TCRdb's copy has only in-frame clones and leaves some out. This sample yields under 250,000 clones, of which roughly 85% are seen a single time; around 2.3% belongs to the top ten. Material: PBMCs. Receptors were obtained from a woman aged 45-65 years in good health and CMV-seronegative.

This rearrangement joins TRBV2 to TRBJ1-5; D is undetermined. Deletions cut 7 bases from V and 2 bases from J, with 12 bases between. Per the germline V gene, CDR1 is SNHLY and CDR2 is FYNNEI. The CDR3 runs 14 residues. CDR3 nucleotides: TGTGCCAGCATGTCTAACGGGGGCAATCAGCCCCAGCATTTT. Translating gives CASMSNGGNQPQHF. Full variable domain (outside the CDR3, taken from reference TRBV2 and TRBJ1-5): EPEVTQTPSHQVTQMGQEVILRCVPISNHLYFYWYRQILGQKVEFLVSFYNNEISEKSEIFDDQFSVERPDGSNFTLKIRSTKLEDSAMYFCASMSNGGNQPQHFGDGTRLSIL.

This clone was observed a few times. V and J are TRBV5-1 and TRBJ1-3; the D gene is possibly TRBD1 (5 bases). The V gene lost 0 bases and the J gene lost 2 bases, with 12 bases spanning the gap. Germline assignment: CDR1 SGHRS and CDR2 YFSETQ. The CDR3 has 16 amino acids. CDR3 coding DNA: TGCGCCAGCAGCTTGGCACTCGGGGGAACTGGAAACACCATATATTTT. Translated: CASSLALGGTGNTIYF.

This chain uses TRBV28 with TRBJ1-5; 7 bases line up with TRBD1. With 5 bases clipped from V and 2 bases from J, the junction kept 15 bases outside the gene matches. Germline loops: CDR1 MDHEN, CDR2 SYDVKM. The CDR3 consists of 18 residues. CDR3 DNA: TGTGCCAGCAGTCCTAAACAGGGGATCAGTACAGGCAATCAGCCCCAGCATTTT. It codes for CASSPKQGISTGNQPQHF. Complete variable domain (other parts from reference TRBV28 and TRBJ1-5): DVKVTQSSRYLVKRTGEKVFLECVQDMDHENMFWYRQDPGLGLRLIYFSYDVKMKEKGDIPEGYSVSREKKERFSLILESASTNQTSMYLCASSPKQGISTGNQPQHFGDGTRLSIL.

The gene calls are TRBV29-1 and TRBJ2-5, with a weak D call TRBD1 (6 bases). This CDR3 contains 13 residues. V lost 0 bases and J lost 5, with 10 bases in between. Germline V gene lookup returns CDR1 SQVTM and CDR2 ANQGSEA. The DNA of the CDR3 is TGCAGCGTTGAAGATCAGGGGCGGGAGACCCAGTACTTC. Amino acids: CSVEDQGRETQYF.

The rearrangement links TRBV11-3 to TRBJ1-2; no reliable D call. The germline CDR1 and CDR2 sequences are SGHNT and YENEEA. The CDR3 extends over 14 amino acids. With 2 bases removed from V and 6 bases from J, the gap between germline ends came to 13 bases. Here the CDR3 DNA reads TGTGCCAGCAGCTTAAAGGGAGGGTTTGATGGCTACACCTTC. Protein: CASSLKGGFDGYTF.

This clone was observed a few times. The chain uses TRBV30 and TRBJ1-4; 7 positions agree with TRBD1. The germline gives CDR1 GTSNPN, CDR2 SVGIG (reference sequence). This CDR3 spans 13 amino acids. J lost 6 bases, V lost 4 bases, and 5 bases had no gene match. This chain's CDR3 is CAWIRGRDEKLFF. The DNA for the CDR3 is TGTGCCTGGATTAGGGGGCGCGATGAAAAACTGTTTTTT. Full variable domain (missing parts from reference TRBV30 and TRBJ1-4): SQTIHQWPATLVQPVGSPLSLECTVEGTSNPNLYWYRQAAGRGLQLLFYSVGIGQISSEVPQNLSASRPQDRQFILSSKKLLLSDSGFYLCAWIRGRDEKLFFGSGTQLSVL.

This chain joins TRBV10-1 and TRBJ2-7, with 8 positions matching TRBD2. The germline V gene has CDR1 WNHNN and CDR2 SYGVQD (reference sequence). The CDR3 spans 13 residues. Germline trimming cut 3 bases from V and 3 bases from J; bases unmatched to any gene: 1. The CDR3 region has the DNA TGCGCCAGCAGTGAAAGCGGGAGCTACGAGCAGTACTTC. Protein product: CASSESGSYEQYF.

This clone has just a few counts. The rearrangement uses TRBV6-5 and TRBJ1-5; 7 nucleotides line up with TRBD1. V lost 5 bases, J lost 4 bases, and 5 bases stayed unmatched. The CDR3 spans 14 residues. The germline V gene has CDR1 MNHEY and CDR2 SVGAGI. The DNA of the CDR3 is TGTGCCAGCAGTAGACAGGGTCTGAATCAGCCCCAGCATTTT. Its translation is CASSRQGLNQPQHF.

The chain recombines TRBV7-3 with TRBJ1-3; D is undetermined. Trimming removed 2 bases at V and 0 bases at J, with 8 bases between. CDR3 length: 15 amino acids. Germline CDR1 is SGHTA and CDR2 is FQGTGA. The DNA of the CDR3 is TGTGCCAGCAGCTTAGTTCCGGGCTCTGGAAACACCATATATTTT. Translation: CASSLVPGSGNTIYF.

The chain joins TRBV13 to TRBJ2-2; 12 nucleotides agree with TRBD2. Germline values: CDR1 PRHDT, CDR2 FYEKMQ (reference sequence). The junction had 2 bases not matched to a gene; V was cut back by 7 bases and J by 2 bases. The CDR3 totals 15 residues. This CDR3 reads CASNGLAGNTGELFF. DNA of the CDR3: TGTGCCAGCAACGGACTAGCGGGAAACACCGGGGAGCTGTTTTTT.

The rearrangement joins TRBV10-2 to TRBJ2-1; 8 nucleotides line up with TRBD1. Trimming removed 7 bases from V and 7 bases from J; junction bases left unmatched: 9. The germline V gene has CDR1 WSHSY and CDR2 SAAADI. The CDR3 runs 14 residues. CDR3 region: CASTTGQGVNEQFF. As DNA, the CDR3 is TGCGCCAGCACGACAGGACAGGGCGTAAATGAGCAGTTCTTC.

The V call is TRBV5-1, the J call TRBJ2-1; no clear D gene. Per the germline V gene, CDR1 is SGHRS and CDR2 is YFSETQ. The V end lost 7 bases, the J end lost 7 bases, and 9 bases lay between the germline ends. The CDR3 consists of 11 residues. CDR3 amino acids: CASRLSNEQFF. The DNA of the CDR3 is TGCGCCAGCCGACTTAGTAATGAGCAGTTCTTC.

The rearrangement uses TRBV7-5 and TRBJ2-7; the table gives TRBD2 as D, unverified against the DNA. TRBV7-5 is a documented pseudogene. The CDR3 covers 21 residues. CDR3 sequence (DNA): TGTGTCAGAAGCTTATTGACCCCAGGGAGCGGGTTCACAAACTTGCCCTACGAGCAGTACTTC. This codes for CVRSLLTPGSGFTNLPYEQYF.

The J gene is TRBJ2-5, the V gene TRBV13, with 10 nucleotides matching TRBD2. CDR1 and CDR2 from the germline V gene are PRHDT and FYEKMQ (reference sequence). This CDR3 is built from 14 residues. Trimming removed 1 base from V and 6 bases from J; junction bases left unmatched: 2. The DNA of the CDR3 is TGTGCCAGCAGCTTAGCTAGCGGGAGTAAGACCCAGTACTTC. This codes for CASSLASGSKTQYF.

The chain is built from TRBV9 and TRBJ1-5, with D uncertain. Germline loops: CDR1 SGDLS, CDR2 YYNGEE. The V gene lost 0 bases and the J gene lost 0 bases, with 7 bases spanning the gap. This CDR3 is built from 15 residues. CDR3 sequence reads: CASSVEEYSNQPQHF. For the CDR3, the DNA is TGTGCCAGCAGCGTAGAGGAGTATAGCAATCAGCCCCAGCATTTT.

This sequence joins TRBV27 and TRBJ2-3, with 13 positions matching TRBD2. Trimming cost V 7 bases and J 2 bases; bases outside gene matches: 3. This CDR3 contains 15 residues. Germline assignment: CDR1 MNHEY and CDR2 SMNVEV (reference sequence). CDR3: CASTGLAGATDTQYF. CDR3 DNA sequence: TGTGCCAGCACCGGACTAGCGGGAGCCACAGATACGCAGTATTTT.

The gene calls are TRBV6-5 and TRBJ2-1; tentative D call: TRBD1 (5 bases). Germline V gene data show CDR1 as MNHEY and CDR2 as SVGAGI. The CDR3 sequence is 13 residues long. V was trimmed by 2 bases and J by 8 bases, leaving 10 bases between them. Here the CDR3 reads CASSYTGHYEQFF. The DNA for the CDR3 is TGTGCCAGCAGTTACACCGGACACTATGAGCAGTTCTTC.

The CDR3 bases are TGTGCCAGCAGCCCTACTAGCGGCTACACAGATACGCAGTATTTT. Its protein product is CASSPTSGYTDTQYF. The genes are TRBV5-6 and TRBJ2-3; TRBD2 matches 8 bases. The CDR3 consists of 15 residues. V shed 4 bases and J 2 bases; nucleotides not matched to a gene: 6. Per the germline V gene, CDR1 is SGHDT and CDR2 is YYEEEE.

The CDR3 sequence: CASSWTSGSAETQYF. Written as DNA, the CDR3 is TGTGCCAGCAGTTGGACTAGCGGGAGTGCAGAGACCCAGTACTTC. The V call is TRBV7-2, the J call TRBJ2-5, with 13 bases fitting TRBD2. The germline V gene has CDR1 SGHTA and CDR2 FQGNSA. There are 15 residues in the CDR3. The V gene end was trimmed by 6 bases and the J gene end by 4 bases; junction bases not matched to a gene: 5.

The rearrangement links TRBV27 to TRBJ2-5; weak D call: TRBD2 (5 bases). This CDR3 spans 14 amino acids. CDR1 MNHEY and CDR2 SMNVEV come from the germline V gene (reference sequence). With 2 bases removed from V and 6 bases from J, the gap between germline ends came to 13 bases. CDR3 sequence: CASSLSPSPKTQYF. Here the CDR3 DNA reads TGTGCCAGCAGTTTAAGTCCTAGCCCCAAGACCCAGTACTTC.

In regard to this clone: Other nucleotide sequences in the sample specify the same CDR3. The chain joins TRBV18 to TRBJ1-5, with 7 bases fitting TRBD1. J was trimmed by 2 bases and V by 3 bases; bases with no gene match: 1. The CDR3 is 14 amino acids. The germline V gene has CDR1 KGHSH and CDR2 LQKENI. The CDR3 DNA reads TGTGCCAGCTCACCCGGACAGGGCAATCAGCCCCAGCATTTT. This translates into CASSPGQGNQPQHF.

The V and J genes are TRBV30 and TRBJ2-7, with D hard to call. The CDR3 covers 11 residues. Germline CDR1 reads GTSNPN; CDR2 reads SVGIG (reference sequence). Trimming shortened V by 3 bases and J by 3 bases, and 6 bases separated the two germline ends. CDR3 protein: CAWRSFYEQYF. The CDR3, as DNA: TGTGCCTGGAGATCCTTCTACGAGCAGTACTTC.

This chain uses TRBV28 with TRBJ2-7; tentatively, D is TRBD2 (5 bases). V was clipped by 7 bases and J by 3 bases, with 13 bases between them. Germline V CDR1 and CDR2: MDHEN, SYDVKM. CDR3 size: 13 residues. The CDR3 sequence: CASKPGGSYEQYF. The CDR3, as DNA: TGTGCCAGCAAGCCGGGTGGGAGCTACGAGCAGTACTTC.

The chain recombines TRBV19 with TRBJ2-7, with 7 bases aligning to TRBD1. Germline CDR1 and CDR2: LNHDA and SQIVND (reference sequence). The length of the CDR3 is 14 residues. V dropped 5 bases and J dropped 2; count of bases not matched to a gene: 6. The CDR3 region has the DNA TGTGCCAGTAGTCCTTCTACAGGGGCCTACGAGCAGTACTTC. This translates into CASSPSTGAYEQYF.